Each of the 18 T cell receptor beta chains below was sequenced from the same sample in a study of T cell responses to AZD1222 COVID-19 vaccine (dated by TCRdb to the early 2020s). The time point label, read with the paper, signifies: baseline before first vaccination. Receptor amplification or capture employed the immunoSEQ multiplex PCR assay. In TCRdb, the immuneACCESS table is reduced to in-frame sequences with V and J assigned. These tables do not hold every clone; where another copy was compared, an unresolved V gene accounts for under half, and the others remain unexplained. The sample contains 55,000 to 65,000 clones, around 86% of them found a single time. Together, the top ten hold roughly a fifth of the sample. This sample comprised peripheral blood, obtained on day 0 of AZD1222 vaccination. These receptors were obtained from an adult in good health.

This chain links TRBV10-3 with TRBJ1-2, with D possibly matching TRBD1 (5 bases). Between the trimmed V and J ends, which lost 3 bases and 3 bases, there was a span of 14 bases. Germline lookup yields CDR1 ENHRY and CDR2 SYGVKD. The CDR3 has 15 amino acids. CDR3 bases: TGTGCCATCAGTGATTCCGGGACGGCGGACTATGGCTACACCTTC. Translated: CAISDSGTADYGYTF.

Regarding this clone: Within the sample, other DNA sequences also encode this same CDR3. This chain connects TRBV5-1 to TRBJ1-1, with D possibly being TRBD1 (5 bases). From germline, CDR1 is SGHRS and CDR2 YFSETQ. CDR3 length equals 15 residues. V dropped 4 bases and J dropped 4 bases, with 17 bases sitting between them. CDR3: CASSPGGLGSTEAFF. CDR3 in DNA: TGCGCCAGCAGCCCGGGGGGTCTTGGGTCCACTGAAGCTTTCTTT.

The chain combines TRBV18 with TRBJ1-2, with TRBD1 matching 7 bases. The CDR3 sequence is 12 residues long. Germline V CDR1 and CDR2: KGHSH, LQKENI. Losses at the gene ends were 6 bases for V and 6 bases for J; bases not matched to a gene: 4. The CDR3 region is CASSPGTDGYTF. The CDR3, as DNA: TGTGCCAGCTCTCCCGGGACAGATGGCTACACCTTC.

CDR3 coding DNA: TGTGCCAGCAGTTTATCCCTAGGACAGGCGAGGATCTACACCTTC. Residues: CASSLSLGQARIYTF. The V call is TRBV28, the J call TRBJ1-2; 7 bases align to TRBD1. Germline V lookup: CDR1 MDHEN, CDR2 SYDVKM. V shed 1 base and J 10 bases; nucleotides not matched to a gene: 12. CDR3 size: 15 residues.

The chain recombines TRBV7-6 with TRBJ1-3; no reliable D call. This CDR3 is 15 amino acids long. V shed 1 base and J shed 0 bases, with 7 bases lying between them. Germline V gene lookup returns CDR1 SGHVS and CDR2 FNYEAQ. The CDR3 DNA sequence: TGTGCCAGCAGCTTAGGGGTTACCTCTGGAAACACCATATATTTT. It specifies CASSLGVTSGNTIYF.

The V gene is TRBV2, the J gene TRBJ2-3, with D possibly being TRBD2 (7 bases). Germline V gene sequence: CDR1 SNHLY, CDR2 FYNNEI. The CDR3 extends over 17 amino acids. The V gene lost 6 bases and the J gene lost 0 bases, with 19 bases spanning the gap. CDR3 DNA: TGTGCCAGCAGGAGGGCGGCGGGGGCAACTAGCACAGATACGCAGTATTTT. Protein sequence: CASRRAAGATSTDTQYF.

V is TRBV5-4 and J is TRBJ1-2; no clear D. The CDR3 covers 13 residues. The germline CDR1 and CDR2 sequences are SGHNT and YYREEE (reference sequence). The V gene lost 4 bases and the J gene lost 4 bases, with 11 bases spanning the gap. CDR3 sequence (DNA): TGTGCCAGCAGCCGGATGGATCCCTATGGCTACACCTTC. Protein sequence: CASSRMDPYGYTF.

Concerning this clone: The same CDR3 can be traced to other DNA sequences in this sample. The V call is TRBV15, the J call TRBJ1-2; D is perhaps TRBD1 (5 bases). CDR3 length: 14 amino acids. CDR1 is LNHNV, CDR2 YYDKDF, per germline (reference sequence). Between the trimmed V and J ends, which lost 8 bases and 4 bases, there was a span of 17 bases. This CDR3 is CATRAGGDPYGYTF. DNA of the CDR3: TGTGCCACCCGCGCCGGGGGGGACCCCTATGGCTACACCTTC.

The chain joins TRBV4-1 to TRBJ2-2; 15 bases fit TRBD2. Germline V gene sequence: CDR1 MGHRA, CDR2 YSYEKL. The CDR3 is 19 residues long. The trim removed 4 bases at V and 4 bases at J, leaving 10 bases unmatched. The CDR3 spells CASSRTSGGAAPITGELFF. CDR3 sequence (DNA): TGCGCCAGCAGCCGGACTAGCGGGGGGGCGGCTCCTATCACCGGGGAGCTGTTTTTT.

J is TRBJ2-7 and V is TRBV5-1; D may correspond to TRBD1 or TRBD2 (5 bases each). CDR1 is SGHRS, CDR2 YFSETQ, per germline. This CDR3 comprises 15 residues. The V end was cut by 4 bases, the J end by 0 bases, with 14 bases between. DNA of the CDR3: TGCGCCAGCAGCCCTGGGACGTACGGCTCCTACGAGCAGTACTTC. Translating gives CASSPGTYGSYEQYF.

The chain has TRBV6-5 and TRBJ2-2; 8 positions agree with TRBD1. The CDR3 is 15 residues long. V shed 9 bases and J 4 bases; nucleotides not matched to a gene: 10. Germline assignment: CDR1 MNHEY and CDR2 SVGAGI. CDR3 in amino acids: CASSNQGAGTGELFF. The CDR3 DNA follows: TGTGCCAGTTCCAACCAGGGGGCGGGCACCGGGGAGCTGTTTTTT.

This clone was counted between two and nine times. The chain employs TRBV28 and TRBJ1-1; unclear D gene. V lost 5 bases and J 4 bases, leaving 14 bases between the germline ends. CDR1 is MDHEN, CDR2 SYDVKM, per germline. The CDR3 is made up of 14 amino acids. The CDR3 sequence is CASSVSIRSTEAFF. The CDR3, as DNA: TGTGCCAGCAGTGTCTCGATCAGGAGCACTGAAGCTTTCTTT.

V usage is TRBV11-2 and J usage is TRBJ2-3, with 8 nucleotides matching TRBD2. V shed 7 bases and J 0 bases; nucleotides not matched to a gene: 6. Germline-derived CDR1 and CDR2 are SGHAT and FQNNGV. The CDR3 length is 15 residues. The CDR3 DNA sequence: TGTGCCAGCATCTCCCGGGGGGGGAGCACAGATACGCAGTATTTT. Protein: CASISRGGSTDTQYF. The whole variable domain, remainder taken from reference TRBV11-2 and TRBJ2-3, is EAGVAQSPRYKIIEKRQSVAFWCNPISGHATLYWYQQILGQGPKLLIQFQNNGVVDDSQLPKDRFSAERLKGVDSTLKIQPAKLEDSAVYLCASISRGGSTDTQYFGPGTRLTVL.

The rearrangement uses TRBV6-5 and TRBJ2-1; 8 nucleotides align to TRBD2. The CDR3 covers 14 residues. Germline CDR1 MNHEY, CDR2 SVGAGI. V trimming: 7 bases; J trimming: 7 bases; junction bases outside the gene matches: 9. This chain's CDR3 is CASTPFRGGNEQFF. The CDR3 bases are TGTGCCAGCACCCCTTTCCGGGGGGGTAATGAGCAGTTCTTC.

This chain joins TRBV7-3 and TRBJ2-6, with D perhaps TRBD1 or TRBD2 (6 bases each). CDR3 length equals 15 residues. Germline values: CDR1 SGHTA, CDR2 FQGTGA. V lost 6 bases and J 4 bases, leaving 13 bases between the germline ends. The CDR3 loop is CASRPPGAGANVLTF. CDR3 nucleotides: TGTGCCAGCAGGCCTCCGGGGGCGGGGGCCAACGTCCTGACTTTC.

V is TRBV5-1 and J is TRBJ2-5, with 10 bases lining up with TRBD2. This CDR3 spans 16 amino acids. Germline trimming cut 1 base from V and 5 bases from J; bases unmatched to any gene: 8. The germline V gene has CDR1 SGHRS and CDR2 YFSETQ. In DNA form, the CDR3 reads TGCGCCAGCAGCTTGCGCGGGACTAGCGTGGGGGAGACCCAGTACTTC. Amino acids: CASSLRGTSVGETQYF. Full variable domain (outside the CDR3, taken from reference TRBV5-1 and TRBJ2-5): KAGVTQTPRYLIKTRGQQVTLSCSPISGHRSVSWYQQTPGQGLQFLFEYFSETQRNKGNFPGRFSGRQFSNSRSEMNVSTLELGDSALYLCASSLRGTSVGETQYFGPGTRLLVL.

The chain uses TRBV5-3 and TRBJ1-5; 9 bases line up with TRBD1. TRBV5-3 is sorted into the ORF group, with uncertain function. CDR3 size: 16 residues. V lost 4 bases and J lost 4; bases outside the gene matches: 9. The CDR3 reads CARSPGTGFGNQPQHF. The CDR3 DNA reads TGTGCCAGAAGCCCGGGGACAGGGTTTGGAAATCAGCCCCAGCATTTT.

The CDR3 DNA reads TGTGCCAGCAGCTCCCCCTCGACGGCGACTAACTATGGCTACACCTTC. As protein: CASSSPSTATNYGYTF. This rearrangement joins TRBV7-9 to TRBJ1-2; D gene uncertain. The CDR3 sequence is 16 residues long. The V and J ends lost 4 bases and 0 bases respectively, with 15 bases between them. Germline V gene data show CDR1 as SEHNR and CDR2 as FQNEAQ (reference sequence).